This T cell receptor beta chain was retrieved from a study of T-cell reconstitution after alpha-beta-depleted transplantation in children. Whole-study findings and limits: The study reportedly traced alpha-beta T cells about two months after transplant to several hundred expanded graft clones. Newly produced T cells mostly accounted for T-cell counts and diversity one year post-transplant. Recipient T cells and thymic progenitors that survived gave rise to the high TCRbeta diversity observed at day 60 in some patients.

This clonotype was found a few times. The target antigen is unknown. Construction of the TCRbeta library involved unique molecular identifiers. One entry per CDR3 protein results from TCRdb running MiXCR on the PCR reads. The sample includes about 980,000 distinct CDR3 sequences, about 31% seen only once; the top ten take around 30%. V gave up 5 bases and J gave up 2 bases, with 16 bases separating them. Germline-derived CDR1 and CDR2 are MNHEY and SMNVEV (reference sequence). The CDR3 is made up of 15 amino acids. The V call is TRBV27, the J call TRBJ2-7; D is perhaps TRBD1 (6 bases). This material consisted of PBMCs, mostly from graft donor cells, taken 360 days after TCRalphabeta/CD19-depleted stem cell transplant. This TCR derives from a boy under two years old who had a stem cell transplant for SCID, so the T cells may come from the graft donor. The CDR3 loop is CASSPLGAGAYEQYF. CDR3 DNA: TGTGCCAGCAGTCCCCTGGGGGCAGGAGCCTACGAGCAGTACTTC.